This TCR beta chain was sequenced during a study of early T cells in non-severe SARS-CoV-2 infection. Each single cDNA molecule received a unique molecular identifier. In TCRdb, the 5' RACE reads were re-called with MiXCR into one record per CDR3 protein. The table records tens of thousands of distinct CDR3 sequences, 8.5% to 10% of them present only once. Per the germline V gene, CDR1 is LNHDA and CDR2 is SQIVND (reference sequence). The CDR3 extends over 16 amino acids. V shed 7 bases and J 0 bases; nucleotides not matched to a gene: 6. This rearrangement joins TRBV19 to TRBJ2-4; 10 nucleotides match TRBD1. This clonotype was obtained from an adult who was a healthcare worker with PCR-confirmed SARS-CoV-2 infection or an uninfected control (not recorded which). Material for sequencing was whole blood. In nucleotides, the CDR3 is TGTGCCAGTACGGACAGGGGGTCTCTAGCCAAAAACATTCAGTACTTC. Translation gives CASTDRGSLAKNIQYF.